The 11 T cell receptor beta chains below all came from one sample that was sequenced in a study of shared clonotypes between healthy human individuals. Using immunoSEQ multiplex PCR, the repertoire was profiled, and TCRdb retains in-frame clones only, with some absent. This repertoire shows nearly 500,000 clones, 60% to 85% found once; its top ten account for around 13%. Sequenced input: PBMCs. These receptors were collected from a woman aged 40 to 50 in good health. Some clones in this sample may be carry-over from other donors' samples.

The chain uses TRBV30 and TRBJ1-1; the D gene is possibly TRBD1 (5 bases). V lost 4 bases, J lost 4 bases, and 16 bases lay in between. The CDR3 is 14 residues long. Germline V gene sequence: CDR1 GTSNPN, CDR2 SVGIG (reference sequence). DNA of the CDR3: TGTGCCTGGAATAGGGACCGAGGAGTCACTGAAGCTTTCTTT. The encoded protein is CAWNRDRGVTEAFF.

J is TRBJ2-2 and V is TRBV28; D might be TRBD1 or TRBD2, each matching 5 bases. V lost 6 bases, J lost 4 bases, and 12 bases lay in between. The germline CDR1 and CDR2 sequences are MDHEN and SYDVKM. The CDR3 length is 14 residues. CDR3 in DNA: TGTGCCAGCAGCATCGGGGCCGCCACCGGGGAGCTGTTTTTT. Its protein is CASSIGAATGELFF.

This clone was found a few times. The chain joins TRBV7-3 to TRBJ2-3; 11 nucleotides align to TRBD2. The CDR3 sequence is 16 residues long. J was trimmed by 3 bases and V by 4 bases; bases with no gene match: 6. Germline V gene data show CDR1 as SGHTA and CDR2 as FQGTGA. This chain's CDR3 is CASSSGASGGTDTQYF. The CDR3 DNA follows: TGTGCCAGCAGCTCCGGCGCTAGCGGGGGGACAGATACGCAGTATTTT.

The chain carries TRBV7-8 and TRBJ1-5, with 7 bases matching TRBD1. V lost 1 base, J lost 4 bases, and 7 bases stayed unmatched. This CDR3 comprises 16 residues. The germline V gene encodes CDR1 SGHVS and CDR2 FQNEAQ. This chain's CDR3 is CASSLEGANMNQPQHF. CDR3 DNA sequence: TGTGCCAGCAGCTTAGAGGGGGCGAATATGAATCAGCCCCAGCATTTT. Using reference TRBV7-8 and TRBJ1-5 for the parts outside the CDR3, the full variable domain is GAGVSQSPRYKVAKRGQDVALRCDPISGHVSLFWYQQALGQGPEFLTYFQNEAQLDKSGLPSDRFFAERPEGSVSTLKIQRTQQEDSAVYLCASSLEGANMNQPQHFGDGTRLSIL.

The chain combines TRBV6-1 with TRBJ2-3; unclear D gene. This CDR3 is 13 amino acids long. CDR1 and CDR2 (germline): MNHNS, SASEGT. V lost 2 bases, J lost 4 bases, and 7 bases lay in between. The CDR3 region is CASSEIRADTQYF. The CDR3 region has the DNA TGTGCCAGCAGTGAAATCCGGGCAGATACGCAGTATTTT.

The gene calls are TRBV5-1 and TRBJ2-1; TRBD2 matches at 10 bases. Germline V gene sequence: CDR1 SGHRS, CDR2 YFSETQ. The trim removed 1 base at V and 8 bases at J, leaving 6 bases unmatched. This CDR3 spans 15 amino acids. The CDR3 DNA sequence: TGCGCCAGCAGCTTGCGGCTAGCGGGAGTTTATGAGCAGTTCTTC. It encodes CASSLRLAGVYEQFF.

This chain joins TRBV28 and TRBJ2-7, with 7 bases lining up with TRBD2. Germline V gene data show CDR1 as MDHEN and CDR2 as SYDVKM. This CDR3 contains 15 residues. The junction had 9 bases not matched to a gene; V was cut back by 2 bases and J by 5 bases. This CDR3 reads CASSLRRREGHEQYF. The DNA for the CDR3 is TGTGCCAGCAGTTTAAGGCGGAGGGAGGGGCACGAGCAGTACTTC.

This chain links TRBV20-1 with TRBJ2-5; 7 bases agree with TRBD1. This CDR3 region has 11 residues. The V and J ends lost 6 bases and 7 bases, in that order; junction bases with no gene match: 5. Germline values: CDR1 DFQATT, CDR2 SNEGSKA (reference sequence). The CDR3 protein is CSAGQHRTQYF. CDR3 bases: TGCAGTGCGGGACAGCACAGGACCCAGTACTTC.

The rearrangement links TRBV7-8 to TRBJ2-7; a weak D match, TRBD2 (6 bases). Germline CDR1 SGHVS, CDR2 FQNEAQ. The ends were cut back, 5 bases at V and 1 base at J, with 12 bases in the middle. The length of the CDR3 is 14 residues. Written as DNA, the CDR3 is TGTGCCAGCAGCCCCGGGGGTCAATCCTACGAGCAGTACTTC. Its protein product is CASSPGGQSYEQYF.

This chain connects TRBV7-9 to TRBJ1-2; D is undetermined. V lost 3 bases and J lost 8, with 16 bases in between. The CDR3 loop spans 14 amino acids. The germline V gene has CDR1 SEHNR and CDR2 FQNEAQ (reference sequence). The CDR3 DNA follows: TGTGCCAGCAGCTTCCTAGCTGACGTCCTAGGCTACACCTTC. As protein: CASSFLADVLGYTF.

This clone was counted a single time. The rearrangement uses TRBV7-9 and TRBJ1-2, with D tentatively TRBD1 (6 bases). V was cut by 4 bases and J by 1 base, with 7 bases left in between. CDR3 length: 13 amino acids. Germline V gene sequence: CDR1 SEHNR, CDR2 FQNEAQ (reference sequence). CDR3 nucleotide sequence: TGTGCCAGCAGCTACAGGGATAACTATGGCTACACCTTC. Translation: CASSYRDNYGYTF.